This T cell receptor beta chain was recovered during a study of blood T cells in healthy people across ages. This clonotype was observed many times. Its matching antigen is unknown. Primed by a sample-barcoded 5' primer and a J-beta primer mix, a second PCR proceeded for 7 to 11 cycles. TCRdb called the 5' RACE reads again in MiXCR, with one record for every CDR3 protein. The repertoire consists of 1,500,000 or so distinct CDR3 sequences, with about 45% occurring once and the leading ten covering less than 5%. Overall study findings and caveats: Per million T cells, TCR beta diversity dropped roughly linearly as age increased. Strong correlation existed between TCR beta diversity and naive T cell percentage.

The specimen sequenced was blood. The clonotype originates from a woman between 18 and 29 years old in good health.

In DNA, the CDR3 is TGTGCCAGCAGCTTAGGCATAGATACGCAGTATTTT. Translating gives CASSLGIDTQYF. The chain joins TRBV7-9 to TRBJ2-3; D unclear. The CDR3 is 12 residues long. Germline V gene lookup returns CDR1 SEHNR and CDR2 FQNEAQ (reference sequence). Trimming removed 1 base from V and 5 bases from J, with 4 bases in between.